These T cell receptor beta chains were read from a single sample in a study of beta chain features in type 1 diabetes. Measured with immunoSEQ multiplex PCR; TCRdb has only the in-frame clones, and not every one. The sample has 150,000 to 200,000 clones, about 13% seen once. The sequencing input was central memory CD4+ T cells from blood. These receptors originate from a woman aged 18-29 years in good health. The CDR3 runs from the conserved cysteine through the conserved F or W. A D gene is named only where the DNA matches it firmly. Clone size is given for some rows only: seen once, a few or many times, or a class if the clone is expanded.

clone size,J gene,V gene,D gene,CDR3 protein,CDR3 DNA
NA,TRBJ1-1,TRBV2,TRBD1,CASSQGQGVEAFF,TGTGCCAGCAGTCAGGGACAGGGCGTGGAAGCTTTCTTT
few,TRBJ2-5,TRBV29-1,TRBD2,CSVRGEETQYF,TGCAGCGTGCGGGGGGAAGAGACCCAGTACTTC
NA,TRBJ2-1,TRBV5-6,NA,CASSPLLLINEQFF,TGTGCCAGCAGCCCCCTACTATTGATCAATGAGCAGTTCTTC
few,TRBJ1-2,TRBV4-1,NA,CASSRGDNYGYTF,TGCGCCAGCAGCCGTGGAGACAACTATGGCTACACCTTC
NA,TRBJ2-5,TRBV12-5,TRBD2,CASGPSSGRGETQYF,TGTGCTAGTGGTCCGTCTAGCGGGAGAGGAGAGACCCAGTACTTC
NA,TRBJ2-7,TRBV4-1,TRBD2,CASSHFLAGVSYEQYF,TGCGCCAGCAGCCACTTCTTAGCGGGAGTCAGTTACGAGCAGTACTTC
NA,TRBJ1-5,TRBV27,NA,CASSSSVHQPQHF,TGTGCCAGCAGTTCCTCCGTCCATCAGCCCCAGCATTTT
NA,TRBJ2-5,TRBV7-9,NA,CASSLDLRGSGETQYF,TGTGCCAGCAGCTTAGATTTACGGGGTTCTGGGGAGACCCAGTACTTC
NA,TRBJ2-1,TRBV7-6,NA,CASSLVADSYNEQFF,TGTGCCAGCAGCTTAGTAGCGGATTCCTACAATGAGCAGTTCTTC
NA,TRBJ2-3,TRBV7-2,NA,CASSLTLVDTQYF,TGTGCCAGCAGCTTAACACTAGTAGATACGCAGTATTTT
NA,TRBJ1-2,TRBV7-2,NA,CASSQNRVAGYTF,TGTGCCAGCAGCCAAAACCGGGTCGCTGGCTACACCTTC
NA,TRBJ1-1,TRBV6-5,NA,CASRNSNTEAFF,TGTGCCAGCAGGAATAGTAACACTGAAGCTTTCTTT
few,TRBJ2-3,TRBV6-1,NA,CASSERGGVWDTQYF,TGTGCCAGCAGTGAAAGAGGAGGTGTGTGGGATACGCAGTATTTT
NA,TRBJ2-3,TRBV25-1,NA,CASSEAGPSTQYF,TGTGCCAGCAGTGAGGCAGGGCCCAGTACGCAGTATTTT
few,TRBJ1-2,TRBV11-1,NA,CASSLGGTHHEDTF,TGTGCCAGCAGCTTAGGTGGGACTCACCACGAGGACACCTTC
NA,TRBJ2-6,TRBV6-1,NA,CASSESGVGANVLTF,TGTGCCAGCAGTGAATCCGGGGTTGGGGCCAACGTCCTGACTTTC
NA,TRBJ1-3,TRBV5-1,NA,CASSLGASGNTIYF,TGCGCCAGCAGCTTGGGAGCCTCTGGAAACACCATATATTTT
NA,TRBJ2-1,TRBV20-1,NA,CSARPRDEQFF,TGCAGTGCTAGACCCCGGGATGAGCAGTTCTTC
few,TRBJ2-2,TRBV30,TRBD2,CAYTGTSGTTGELFF,TGTGCCTATACCGGGACTAGCGGGACCACCGGGGAGCTGTTTTTT
once,TRBJ2-1,TRBV2,NA,CASSGTAENEQFF,TGTGCCAGCAGTGGGACAGCAGAAAATGAGCAGTTCTTC
NA,TRBJ1-3,TRBV18,NA,CASSPVPAGNTIYF,TGTGCCAGCTCACCAGTACCAGCTGGAAACACCATATATTTT
NA,TRBJ1-1,TRBV7-2,NA,CASSLLTGLNTEAFF,TGTGCCAGCAGCCTATTGACAGGATTGAACACTGAAGCTTTCTTT
few,TRBJ1-4,TRBV29-1,NA,CSVARSQDEKLFF,TGCAGCGTTGCAAGGTCCCAGGATGAAAAACTGTTTTTT
NA,TRBJ1-5,TRBV30,NA,CAWGQDSNQPQHF,TGTGCCTGGGGGCAAGATAGCAATCAGCCCCAGCATTTT
few,TRBJ2-2,TRBV5-1,NA,CASSPQGGLDTGELFF,TGCGCCAGCAGCCCTCAAGGGGGTTTAGACACCGGGGAGCTGTTTTTT
few,TRBJ2-1,TRBV5-6,TRBD2,CASSFRSSGQNEQFF,TGTGCCAGCAGCTTTCGTTCTAGCGGGCAAAATGAGCAGTTCTTC
few,TRBJ2-1,TRBV10-3,TRBD1,CAISPGQGNNEQFF,TGTGCCATCAGTCCGGGACAGGGTAACAATGAGCAGTTCTTC
few,TRBJ2-1,TRBV21-1,NA,CASSKVSLGLYNEQFF,TGTGCCAGCAGCAAAGTATCATTAGGACTATACAATGAGCAGTTCTTC
few,TRBJ2-1,TRBV6-1,TRBD2,CASSDHSGLAGAEQFF,TGTGCCAGCAGTGATCATTCGGGACTAGCGGGAGCTGAGCAGTTCTTC
few,TRBJ2-1,TRBV5-1,NA,CASSYQGTGVNNEQFF,TGCGCCAGCAGCTATCAGGGGACCGGAGTCAACAATGAGCAGTTCTTC
NA,TRBJ2-1,TRBV9,NA,CASSVEQGRNEQFF,TGTGCCAGCAGCGTAGAACAGGGAAGGAATGAGCAGTTCTTC
NA,TRBJ2-1,TRBV30,NA,CAWNQNGQSEQFF,TGTGCCTGGAATCAAAATGGGCAAAGTGAGCAGTTCTTC
NA,TRBJ2-1,TRBV18,NA,CASSPPGHRNNEQFF,TGTGCCAGCTCACCTCCGGGACACAGGAACAATGAGCAGTTCTTC
NA,TRBJ2-3,TRBV7-8,NA,CASRDTTDTQYF,TGTGCCAGCCGAGACACGACAGATACGCAGTATTTT
NA,TRBJ2-6,TRBV11-2,TRBD2,CASSLVGGAIGANVLTF,TGTGCCAGCAGCTTAGTCGGGGGGGCCATTGGGGCCAACGTCCTGACTTTC
NA,TRBJ2-5,TRBV11-2,TRBD1,CASSLPTGQRKETQYF,TGTGCCAGCAGCTTACCCACGGGACAGCGGAAAGAGACCCAGTACTTC
NA,TRBJ1-5,TRBV2,NA,CASNPQGQDQPQHF,TGTGCCAGCAACCCTCAGGGGCAAGATCAGCCCCAGCATTTT
NA,TRBJ2-1,TRBV19,NA,CASSNGGRYNEQFF,TGTGCCAGTAGTAACGGCGGGCGCTACAATGAGCAGTTCTTC
few,TRBJ2-5,TRBV29-1,NA,CSVVGSGEETQYF,TGCAGCGTTGTCGGGAGTGGCGAAGAGACCCAGTACTTC
NA,TRBJ1-1,TRBV23-1,TRBD1,CASSHQDRGGGGTEAFF,TGCGCCAGCAGTCACCAGGACAGGGGAGGAGGGGGAACTGAAGCTTTCTTT
NA,TRBJ2-3,TRBV18,NA,CASSPQGRSTDTQYF,TGTGCCAGCTCACCACAGGGGAGGAGCACAGATACGCAGTATTTT
NA,TRBJ2-1,TRBV30,NA,CAWSVNRAEKQFF,TGTGCCTGGAGTGTAAATCGTGCGGAAAAACAGTTCTTC
NA,TRBJ1-4,TRBV19,TRBD1,CASSPTGAKSEKLFF,TGTGCCAGTAGTCCGACAGGGGCGAAGAGTGAAAAACTGTTTTTT
NA,TRBJ2-3,TRBV6-5,NA,CASSPRTEGQYF,TGTGCCAGCAGCCCTCGTACAGAAGGGCAGTATTTT
many,TRBJ2-2,TRBV21-1,NA,CASSKVDCPTNTGELFF,TGTGCCAGCAGCAAAGTTGACTGCCCGACGAACACCGGGGAGCTGTTTTTT
NA,TRBJ2-3,TRBV4-3,NA,CASSQLRTDTQYF,TGCGCCAGCAGCCAACTCCGGACAGATACGCAGTATTTT
NA,TRBJ2-1,TRBV5-4,TRBD2,CASSLGLAGYNEQFF,TGTGCCAGCAGCCTCGGACTAGCGGGCTACAATGAGCAGTTCTTC
few,TRBJ2-3,TRBV19,TRBD2,CATLPSGRGADTQYF,TGTGCCACCCTCCCTAGCGGGAGGGGTGCGGATACGCAGTATTTT
NA,TRBJ2-7,TRBV25-1,TRBD1,CASSEGDRAPPYEQYF,TGTGCCAGCAGTGAGGGTGACAGGGCTCCTCCCTACGAGCAGTACTTC
few,TRBJ1-2,TRBV5-1,NA,CASSLHLGGYTF,TGCGCCAGCAGCTTGCATCTCGGGGGCTACACCTTC
few,TRBJ2-7,TRBV30,TRBD1,CAWSFRDRVSEQYF,TGTGCCTGGAGTTTCAGGGACAGGGTAAGCGAGCAGTACTTC
NA,TRBJ2-1,TRBV2,NA,CATGLHNEQFF,TGTGCCACGGGACTGCACAATGAGCAGTTCTTC
NA,TRBJ2-3,TRBV19,TRBD1,CASTQGQGEDTQYF,TGTGCCAGTACCCAAGGACAGGGAGAAGATACGCAGTATTTT
few,TRBJ2-3,TRBV5-4,NA,CASSLSGRGGGDTQYF,TGTGCCAGCAGCTTGTCTGGTCGGGGAGGTGGAGATACGCAGTATTTT
many,TRBJ2-7,TRBV18,TRBD1,CASSSPGQGAYEQYF,TGTGCCAGCTCGTCACCGGGACAGGGGGCGTACGAGCAGTACTTC
few,TRBJ2-1,TRBV7-9,TRBD2,CASSLLGLAGGQQFF,TGTGCCAGCAGCTTACTTGGACTAGCGGGAGGACAACAGTTCTTC
NA,TRBJ2-2,TRBV7-9,NA,CASSPGLPIFAGDTGELFF,TGTGCCAGCAGCCCAGGACTTCCCATCTTCGCCGGGGACACCGGGGAGCTGTTTTTT
NA,TRBJ1-5,TRBV6-5,NA,CASSYSSGTGNQPQHF,TGTGCCAGCAGTTACTCGAGTGGCACGGGAAATCAGCCCCAGCATTTT
NA,TRBJ2-7,TRBV4-2,TRBD1,CASSQTQGSNYEQYF,TGTGCCAGCAGCCAGACACAGGGGAGTAACTACGAGCAGTACTTC
NA,TRBJ1-2,TRBV4-3,TRBD1,CASSQSRTGGNYGYTF,TGCGCCAGCAGCCAATCGAGGACAGGGGGCAACTATGGCTACACCTTC